Below, 31 T cell receptor beta chains from the same sample are listed, as sequenced in a study of patients and donors after allogeneic stem cell transplantation. One entry per CDR3 protein, called by TCRdb with MiXCR from the RT-PCR reads. The sample has about a million distinct CDR3 sequences, about 20% seen once. Sequencing was done on a sample of blood, either unsorted or a sorted T cell fraction (not recorded which). The receptor set was obtained from a human donor who was either an allogeneic HSCT recipient or a stem cell or donor lymphocyte infusion donor (not recorded which). It is not recorded whose cells these are; they may come from a transplant donor.

This chain links TRBV7-2 with TRBJ2-7; the D is unclear. Trimming took off 5 bases at V and 5 bases at J, with 16 bases between the two ends. Looked up from germline, CDR1 is SGHTA and CDR2 is FQGNSA. This CDR3 comprises 14 residues. This chain's CDR3 is CASSASVFLDEQYF. CDR3 nucleotides: TGTGCCAGCAGCGCCTCAGTGTTCTTGGACGAGCAGTACTTC.

This chain links TRBV5-1 with TRBJ2-1; unclear D gene. This CDR3 comprises 14 residues. The germline gives CDR1 SGHRS, CDR2 YFSETQ. Between the trimmed V and J ends, which lost 2 bases and 4 bases, there was a span of 10 bases. CDR3 sequence (DNA): TGCGCCAGCAGCTTCGGCTTTGAATACAATGAGCAGTTCTTC. It encodes CASSFGFEYNEQFF. Using reference TRBV5-1 and TRBJ2-1 for the parts outside the CDR3, the full variable domain is KAGVTQTPRYLIKTRGQQVTLSCSPISGHRSVSWYQQTPGQGLQFLFEYFSETQRNKGNFPGRFSGRQFSNSRSEMNVSTLELGDSALYLCASSFGFEYNEQFFGPGTRLTVL.

Only a few counts were recorded for this clonotype. This CDR3 is CASSQLGQGPYSNQPQHF. DNA of the CDR3: TGTGCCAGCAGCCAATTAGGACAGGGGCCATATAGCAATCAGCCCCAGCATTTT. The V gene is TRBV4-2, the J gene TRBJ1-5; 9 nucleotides align to TRBD1. The J segment lost 0 bases and the V segment lost 2 bases, leaving 8 bases of the junction unmatched. Germline values: CDR1 LGHNA, CDR2 YNFKEQ. This CDR3 region has 18 residues.

The chain combines TRBV2 with TRBJ1-1; 7 nucleotides agree with TRBD1. V lost 5 bases, J lost 0 bases, and 3 bases stayed unmatched. This CDR3 has 14 residues. In germline, CDR1 is SNHLY, CDR2 FYNNEI. The DNA of the CDR3 is TGTGCCAGCAGTAAGGACAGGCTGAACACTGAAGCTTTCTTT. The encoded protein is CASSKDRLNTEAFF.

The chain couples TRBV7-9 to TRBJ1-2; D unclear. Germline lookup yields CDR1 SEHNR and CDR2 FQNEAQ (reference sequence). V lost 5 bases and J lost 8, with 12 bases in between. This CDR3 region has 12 residues. CDR3 sequence (DNA): TGTGCCAGCAGCGACACCACGGGGGGCTACACCTTC. This encodes CASSDTTGGYTF.

In this sample, this clonotype turned up once. This sequence joins TRBV30 and TRBJ1-2; TRBD1 matches at 8 bases. The CDR3 is made up of 13 amino acids. From germline, CDR1 is GTSNPN and CDR2 SVGIG (reference sequence). The V gene end was trimmed by 2 bases and the J gene end by 5 bases; junction bases not matched to a gene: 4. CDR3 coding DNA: TGTGCCTGGAGTACGGACAGGGTGTATGGCTACACCTTC. Translated: CAWSTDRVYGYTF.

This clonotype was counted at least ten times. This chain connects TRBV24-1 to TRBJ1-2; D might be TRBD1 (6 bases). Germline CDR1 is KGHDR and CDR2 is SFDVKD. Trimming pared 2 bases from V and 5 bases from J, leaving 14 bases between. The CDR3 extends over 15 amino acids. CDR3 sequence reads: CATSDYKGGLYGYTF. The DNA of the CDR3 is TGTGCCACCAGTGATTATAAAGGGGGATTATATGGCTACACCTTC.

A single count supports this clonotype. The V and J genes are TRBV19 and TRBJ1-2, with TRBD1 as a possible D gene (6 bases). V gave up 4 bases and J gave up 0 bases, with 12 bases separating them. This CDR3 has 15 residues. CDR1 and CDR2 (germline): LNHDA, SQIVND (reference sequence). CDR3 DNA: TGTGCCAGTAGTACTACAGGGACACCTAACTATGGCTACACCTTC. Encoded protein: CASSTTGTPNYGYTF.

The chain uses TRBV12-3 or TRBV12-4 and TRBJ2-5; D gene uncertain. V shed 2 bases and J shed 4 bases, with 11 bases lying between them. The CDR3 loop spans 14 amino acids. As DNA, the CDR3 is TGTGCCAGCAGTTTAAGGGCCCCACGAGAGACCCAGTACTTC. Translation: CASSLRAPRETQYF.

The chain combines TRBV27 with TRBJ2-4; 7 bases fit TRBD2. Trimming at V came to 0 bases and at J to 13 bases, leaving 9 bases not matched to a gene. The CDR3 sequence is 14 residues long. Germline V lookup: CDR1 MNHEY, CDR2 SMNVEV (reference sequence). CDR3 sequence: CASSLSGLRERQYF. CDR3 DNA: TGTGCCAGCAGTTTATCGGGACTACGTGAACGACAGTACTTC.

This clonotype was seen repeatedly, ten times or more. The chain recombines TRBV13 with TRBJ2-7; D is ambiguous. Trimming stripped 2 bases from V and 1 base from J, with 9 bases between. The CDR3 is made up of 14 amino acids. Germline V lookup: CDR1 PRHDT, CDR2 FYEKMQ (reference sequence). The CDR3, as DNA: TGTGCCAGCAGCTTATCTATGGAGTCCTACGAGCAGTACTTC. Its protein is CASSLSMESYEQYF.

The chain combines TRBV19 with TRBJ2-7; D unclear. Germline CDR1 reads LNHDA; CDR2 reads SQIVND (reference sequence). Between the trimmed V and J ends, which lost 5 bases and 7 bases, there was a span of 15 bases. The CDR3 covers 13 residues. The CDR3 DNA follows: TGTGCCAGTAGTCCTACGGACCCTTTAGAGCAGTACTTC. It codes for CASSPTDPLEQYF.

This clonotype appeared a few times. The V gene is TRBV12-3 or TRBV12-4, the J gene TRBJ2-3, with TRBD2 matching 9 bases. The V and J ends lost 6 bases and 2 bases, in that order; junction bases with no gene match: 12. The CDR3 is made up of 17 amino acids. DNA of the CDR3: TGTGCCAGCAGCATGGCCCTAGCGGGGTTTTCCACAGATACGCAGTATTTT. It is translated as CASSMALAGFSTDTQYF.

This chain uses TRBV20-1 with TRBJ2-7, with TRBD2 identical over 9 bases. Germline CDR1 reads DFQATT; CDR2 reads SNEGSKA (reference sequence). The CDR3 contains 15 residues. The V gene end was trimmed by 2 bases and the J gene end by 6 bases; junction bases not matched to a gene: 11. The CDR3 DNA sequence: TGCAGTGCTAGAATACTAGCGGGTGGAAGCGGCGAGCAGTACTTC. Amino acid sequence: CSARILAGGSGEQYF.

This clonotype was seen repeatedly, ten times or more. The chain uses TRBV4-2 and TRBJ1-1; D is ambiguous. The CDR3 consists of 14 residues. Trimming shortened V by 4 bases and J by 4 bases, and 13 bases separated the two germline ends. Germline CDR1 and CDR2: LGHNA and YNFKEQ. The CDR3, as DNA: TGTGCCAGCAGCCTCGATGGGAGTTTCACTGAAGCTTTCTTT. This sequence encodes CASSLDGSFTEAFF.

This chain uses TRBV9 with TRBJ2-1; no clear D gene. This CDR3 contains 14 residues. V was cut by 1 base and J by 5 bases, with 10 bases left in between. Germline V CDR1 and CDR2: SGDLS, YYNGEE. The DNA for the CDR3 is TGTGCCAGCAGCGTACAAGGTCCCCACAATGAGCAGTTCTTC. This sequence encodes CASSVQGPHNEQFF.

In its sample, this clonotype was seen a few times. The chain is built from TRBV20-1 and TRBJ2-6; D gene uncertain. Trimming stripped 0 bases from V and 0 bases from J, with 9 bases between. Germline V CDR1 and CDR2: DFQATT, SNEGSKA (reference sequence). The CDR3 is 16 amino acids. The CDR3 protein is CSARDPGHSGANVLTF. CDR3 bases: TGCAGTGCTAGAGACCCCGGGCACTCTGGGGCCAACGTCCTGACTTTC.

The rearrangement joins TRBV10-3 to TRBJ2-2; 9 nucleotides match TRBD1. The J segment lost 1 base and the V segment lost 6 bases, leaving 3 bases of the junction unmatched. CDR3 length equals 15 residues. CDR1 ENHRY and CDR2 SYGVKD come from the germline V gene. The CDR3 here is CAIRGGQGNTGELFF. CDR3 nucleotide sequence: TGTGCCATCAGAGGGGGACAGGGGAACACCGGGGAGCTGTTTTTT.

V is TRBV27 and J is TRBJ1-1; D uncertain. V lost 3 bases and J 1 base, leaving 12 bases between the germline ends. Germline CDR1 reads MNHEY; CDR2 reads SMNVEV (reference sequence). The CDR3 runs 15 residues. CDR3 region: CASSFVRPANTEAFF. The CDR3 DNA follows: TGTGCCAGCAGTTTTGTTCGGCCCGCGAACACTGAAGCTTTCTTT.

This rearrangement joins TRBV12-3 or TRBV12-4 to TRBJ2-7, with a possible D match to TRBD1 (6 bases). V was cut by 4 bases and J by 2 bases, with 15 bases left in between. CDR3 size: 15 residues. The CDR3 sequence is CASSYRAKGPYEQYF. CDR3 DNA sequence: TGTGCCAGCAGTTACAGGGCGAAGGGCCCCTACGAGCAGTACTTC.

This clonotype came up a few times. This chain uses TRBV12-3 or TRBV12-4 with TRBJ2-3; possibly TRBD1 for D (5 bases). Trimming pared 6 bases from V and 0 bases from J, leaving 13 bases between. The CDR3 loop spans 15 amino acids. The CDR3 nucleotides read TGTGCCAGCAGGCGTAGACAGACTAGCACAGATACGCAGTATTTT. Translation gives CASRRRQTSTDTQYF.

The chain carries TRBV28 and TRBJ2-3; 8 bases align to TRBD1. V shed 8 bases and J 4 bases; nucleotides not matched to a gene: 8. The CDR3 extends over 14 amino acids. Germline V gene lookup returns CDR1 MDHEN and CDR2 SYDVKM. The CDR3 DNA follows: TGTGCCAGCCGAGGACAGGGATTATCAGATACGCAGTATTTT. Translated, it gives CASRGQGLSDTQYF.

The sample holds one count of this clonotype. The V call is TRBV6-2 or TRBV6-3, the J call TRBJ1-6, with unresolved D. Per germline, CDR1 MNHEY and CDR2 SVGEGT. This CDR3 comprises 15 residues. Trimming stripped 6 bases from V and 6 bases from J, with 15 bases between. The chain's CDR3 is CASRLHASSNSPLHF. In DNA form, the CDR3 reads TGTGCCAGCAGACTACACGCTTCAAGTAATTCACCCCTCCACTTT.

This clonotype was observed a few times. The chain joins TRBV13 to TRBJ2-1, with no clear D. CDR1 PRHDT and CDR2 FYEKMQ come from the germline V gene (reference sequence). The ends were cut back, 5 bases at V and 5 bases at J, with 10 bases in the middle. The CDR3 runs to 13 residues. CDR3 region: CASSPSADNEQFF. The CDR3 nucleotides read TGTGCCAGCAGCCCCTCGGCCGACAATGAGCAGTTCTTC.

The chain joins TRBV13 to TRBJ2-7, with TRBD2 matching over 8 bases. The V segment lost 5 bases and the J segment 7 bases; nucleotides outside the gene matches: 13. Germline V lookup: CDR1 PRHDT, CDR2 FYEKMQ (reference sequence). The CDR3 spans 15 residues. Here the CDR3 reads CASSAGGHPNGEQYF. CDR3 in DNA: TGTGCCAGCAGCGCGGGGGGCCACCCCAACGGGGAGCAGTACTTC.

This clonotype came up a few times. The rearrangement uses TRBV5-1 and TRBJ1-1; tentatively, D is TRBD1 (6 bases). The CDR3 runs 14 residues. The germline V gene has CDR1 SGHRS and CDR2 YFSETQ. V lost 4 bases and J 5 bases, leaving 15 bases between the germline ends. The CDR3 region is CASSRIRGGTEAFF. In DNA form, the CDR3 reads TGCGCCAGCAGCCGGATCAGGGGAGGGACTGAAGCTTTCTTT.

Many counts were recorded for this clonotype. This chain joins TRBV20-1 and TRBJ2-7; TRBD2 matches 11 bases. The germline gives CDR1 DFQATT, CDR2 SNEGSKA (reference sequence). The CDR3 extends over 14 amino acids. J gave up 4 bases and V 5 bases, and 7 bases lay outside the gene matches. The CDR3 nucleotides are TGCAGTGCTGATACTAGCGGGAGTCTTTACGAGCAGTACTTC. This translates into CSADTSGSLYEQYF.

This clonotype was detected only a few times. The rearrangement uses TRBV6-2 or TRBV6-3 and TRBJ2-3; 10 nucleotides agree with TRBD2. Germline CDR1 and CDR2: MNHEY and SVGEGT. V gave up 5 bases and J gave up 8 bases; unmatched junction bases: 4. This CDR3 is 13 amino acids long. CDR3 protein: CASSGTSVGTQYF. The CDR3 bases are TGTGCCAGCAGTGGGACTAGCGTAGGTACGCAGTATTTT.

The chain links TRBV14 to TRBJ2-6, with D possibly being TRBD1 (5 bases). Trimming shortened V by 1 base and J by 4 bases, and 11 bases separated the two germline ends. The germline V gene encodes CDR1 SGHDN and CDR2 FVKESK. The CDR3 has 16 residues. CDR3 amino acids: CASSQGLRGGANVLTF. The CDR3 nucleotides read TGTGCCAGCAGCCAAGGGCTTAGGGGAGGGGCCAACGTCCTGACTTTC.

The rearrangement links TRBV20-1 to TRBJ2-3; 11 bases are shared with TRBD2. The CDR3 is 15 amino acids. Per the germline V gene, CDR1 is DFQATT and CDR2 is SNEGSKA (reference sequence). V dropped 6 bases and J dropped 6; count of bases not matched to a gene: 11. CDR3 in amino acids: CSAPNSGGAGDTQYF. The CDR3 region has the DNA TGCAGTGCCCCTAATAGCGGGGGGGCGGGGGATACGCAGTATTTT.

This clonotype came up a few times. The V and J genes are TRBV27 and TRBJ1-2; 7 bases map to TRBD1. The CDR3 sequence is 14 residues long. The ends lost 1 base at V and 4 bases at J; junction bases unmatched: 3. Germline lookup yields CDR1 MNHEY and CDR2 SMNVEV (reference sequence). The CDR3 region is CASSLYPGGYGYTF. Written as DNA, the CDR3 is TGTGCCAGCAGTTTATACCCAGGGGGCTATGGCTACACCTTC.